This T cell receptor (beta chain) was recovered during a study of vaccination and CD4 T cells after COVID-19. For the study at large: The convalescents included six males and four females, and among them two were Hispanic while seven were Caucasian.

Notes on this clonotype: Its antigen is still unknown.

The treatment here: roughly nine-day PBMC culture with coronavirus spike peptide pools or control peptides (ViraFEST assay). CDR1 and CDR2 from the germline V gene are DFQATT and SNEGSKA (reference sequence). The V gene lost 5 bases and the J gene lost 0 bases, with 7 bases spanning the gap. The CDR3 is made up of 12 amino acids. Study results and limitations: Post-vaccination, and not before, a median about 90% of reactive clones appeared in convalescent patients.

Oncomine TCR Beta short-read sequencing was applied to DNA from cultured CD4+ T cells. A single record per CDR3 protein comes from TCRdb applying MiXCR to the PCR reads. The table has 20,000 or so distinct CDR3 sequences, 55% seen once. The TCR was taken from a human donor who had recovered from COVID-19. Material: CD4+ T cells from blood, cultured in vitro. The chain combines TRBV20-1 with TRBJ1-2, with unresolved D. CDR3 amino acids: CSAQEANYGYTF. In DNA form, the CDR3 reads TGCAGTGCTCAGGAGGCTAACTATGGCTACACCTTC.